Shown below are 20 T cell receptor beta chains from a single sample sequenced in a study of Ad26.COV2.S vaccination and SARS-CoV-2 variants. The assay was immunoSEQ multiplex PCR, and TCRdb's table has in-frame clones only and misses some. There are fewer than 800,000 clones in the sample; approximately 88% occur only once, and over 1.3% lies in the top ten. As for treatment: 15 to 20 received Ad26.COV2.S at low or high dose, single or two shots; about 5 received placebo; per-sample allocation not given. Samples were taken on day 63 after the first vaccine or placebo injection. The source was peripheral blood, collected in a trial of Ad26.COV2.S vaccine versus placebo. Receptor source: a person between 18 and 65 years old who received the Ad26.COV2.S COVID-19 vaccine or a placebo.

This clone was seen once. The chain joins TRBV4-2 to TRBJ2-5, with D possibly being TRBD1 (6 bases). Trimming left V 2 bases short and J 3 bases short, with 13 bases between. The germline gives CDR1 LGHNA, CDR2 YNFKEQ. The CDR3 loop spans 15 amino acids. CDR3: CASSQKGNREETQYF. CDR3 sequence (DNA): TGTGCCAGCAGCCAAAAGGGCAACAGGGAAGAGACCCAGTACTTC.

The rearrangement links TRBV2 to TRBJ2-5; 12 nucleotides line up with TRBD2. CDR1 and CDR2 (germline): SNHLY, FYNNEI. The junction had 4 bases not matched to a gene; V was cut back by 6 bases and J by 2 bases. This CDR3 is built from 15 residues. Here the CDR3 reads CASREGTSGQETQYF. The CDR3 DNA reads TGTGCCAGCAGAGAGGGGACTAGCGGGCAAGAGACCCAGTACTTC.

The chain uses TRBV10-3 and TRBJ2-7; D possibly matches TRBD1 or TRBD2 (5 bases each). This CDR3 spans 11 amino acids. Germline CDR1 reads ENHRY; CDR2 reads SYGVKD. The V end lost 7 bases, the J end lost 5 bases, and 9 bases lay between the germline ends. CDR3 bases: TGTGCCATCAAAAGGGGAGACGAGCAGTACTTC. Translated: CAIKRGDEQYF.

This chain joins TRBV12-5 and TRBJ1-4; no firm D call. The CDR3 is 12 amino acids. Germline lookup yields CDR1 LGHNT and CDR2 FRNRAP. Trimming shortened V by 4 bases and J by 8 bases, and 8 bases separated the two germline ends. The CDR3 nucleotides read TGTGCTAGTGGTTCAATCCCAGAAAAACTGTTTTTT. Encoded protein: CASGSIPEKLFF.

The CDR3 DNA sequence: TGTGCCAGCAGTTTACCAGGGGAAGAGACCCAGTACTTC. The encoded protein is CASSLPGEETQYF. The chain has TRBV12-3 or TRBV12-4 and TRBJ2-5; possibly TRBD1 for D (6 bases). The CDR3 consists of 13 residues. The V end was cut by 2 bases, the J end by 3 bases, with 7 bases between.

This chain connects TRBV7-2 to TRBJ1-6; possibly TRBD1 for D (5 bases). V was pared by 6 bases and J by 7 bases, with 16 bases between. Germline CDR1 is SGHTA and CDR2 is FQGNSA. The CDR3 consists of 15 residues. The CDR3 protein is CASSFGGMENSPLHF. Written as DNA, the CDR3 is TGTGCCAGCAGTTTCGGGGGGATGGAGAATTCACCCCTCCACTTT. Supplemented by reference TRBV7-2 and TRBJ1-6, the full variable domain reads GAGVSQSPSNKVTEKGKDVELRCDPISGHTALYWYRQSLGQGLEFLIYFQGNSAPDKSGLPSDRFSAERTGGSVSTLTIQRTQQEDSAVYLCASSFGGMENSPLHFGNGTRLTVT.

DNA of the CDR3: TGCAGCGCTGCCTCTCTAGCGGGAGAGACCTACAATGAGCAGTTCTTC. Translation gives CSAASLAGETYNEQFF. J is TRBJ2-1 and V is TRBV29-1; 10 nucleotides agree with TRBD2. Germline CDR1 reads SQVTM; CDR2 reads ANQGSEA. The CDR3 spans 16 residues. The V gene end was trimmed by 7 bases and the J gene end by 2 bases; junction bases not matched to a gene: 11.

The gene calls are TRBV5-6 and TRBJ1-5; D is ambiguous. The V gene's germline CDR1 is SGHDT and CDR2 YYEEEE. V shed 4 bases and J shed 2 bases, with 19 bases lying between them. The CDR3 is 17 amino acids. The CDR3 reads CASSQRDDRRRNQPQHF. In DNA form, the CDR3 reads TGTGCCAGCAGCCAACGGGATGATCGGAGGCGCAATCAGCCCCAGCATTTT.

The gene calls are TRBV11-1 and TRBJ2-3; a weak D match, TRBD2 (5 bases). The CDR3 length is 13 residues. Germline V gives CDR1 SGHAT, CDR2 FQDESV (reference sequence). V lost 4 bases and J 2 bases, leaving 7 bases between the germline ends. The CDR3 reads CASSYGLTDTQYF. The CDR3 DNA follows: TGTGCCAGCAGCTATGGACTCACAGATACGCAGTATTTT.

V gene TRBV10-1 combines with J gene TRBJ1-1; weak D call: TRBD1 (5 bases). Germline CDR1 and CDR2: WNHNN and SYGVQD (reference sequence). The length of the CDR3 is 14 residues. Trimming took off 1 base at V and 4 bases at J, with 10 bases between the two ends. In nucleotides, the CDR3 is TGCGCCAGCAGTGAGTTTTTAGGGGTCACTGAAGCTTTCTTT. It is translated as CASSEFLGVTEAFF.

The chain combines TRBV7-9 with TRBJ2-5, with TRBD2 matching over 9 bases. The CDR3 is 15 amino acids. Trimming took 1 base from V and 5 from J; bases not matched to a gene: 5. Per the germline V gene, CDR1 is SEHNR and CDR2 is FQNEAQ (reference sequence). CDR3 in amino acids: CASSLGSGSLETQYF. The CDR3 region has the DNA TGTGCCAGCAGCTTAGGTAGCGGGAGCTTGGAGACCCAGTACTTC. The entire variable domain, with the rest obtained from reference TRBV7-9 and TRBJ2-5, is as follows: DTGVSQNPRHKITKRGQNVTFRCDPISEHNRLYWYRQTLGQGPEFLTYFQNEAQLEKSRLLSDRFSAERPKGSFSTLEIQRTEQGDSAMYLCASSLGSGSLETQYFGPGTRLLVL.

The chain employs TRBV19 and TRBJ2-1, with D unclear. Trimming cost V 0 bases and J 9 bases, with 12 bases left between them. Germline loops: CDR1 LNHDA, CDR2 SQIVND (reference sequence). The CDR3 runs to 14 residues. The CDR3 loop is CASSIDGEHGEQFF. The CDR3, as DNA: TGTGCCAGTAGTATAGACGGTGAGCATGGTGAGCAGTTCTTC.

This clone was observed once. CDR3 amino acids: CASRGTSPLHF. CDR3 in DNA: TGTGCCAGCAGGGGAACTTCACCCCTCCACTTT. The gene calls are TRBV6-4 and TRBJ1-6; D ambiguous. Trimming shortened V by 6 bases and J by 9 bases, and 6 bases separated the two germline ends. Germline CDR1 is MRHNA and CDR2 is SNTAGT. This CDR3 has 11 residues.

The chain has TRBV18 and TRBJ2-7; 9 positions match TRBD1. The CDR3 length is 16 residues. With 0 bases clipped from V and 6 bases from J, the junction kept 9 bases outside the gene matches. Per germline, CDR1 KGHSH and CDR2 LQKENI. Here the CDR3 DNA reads TGTGCCAGCTCACCACCGGGGACAGGGCGTTACCCCGAGCAGTACTTC. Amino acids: CASSPPGTGRYPEQYF.

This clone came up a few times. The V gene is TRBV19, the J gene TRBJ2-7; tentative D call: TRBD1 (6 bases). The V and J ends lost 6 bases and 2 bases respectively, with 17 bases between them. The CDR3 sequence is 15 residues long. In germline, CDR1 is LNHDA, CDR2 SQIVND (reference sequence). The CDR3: CASSQPDRSTYEQYF. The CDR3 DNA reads TGTGCCAGTAGCCAACCTGACAGGTCCACCTACGAGCAGTACTTC.

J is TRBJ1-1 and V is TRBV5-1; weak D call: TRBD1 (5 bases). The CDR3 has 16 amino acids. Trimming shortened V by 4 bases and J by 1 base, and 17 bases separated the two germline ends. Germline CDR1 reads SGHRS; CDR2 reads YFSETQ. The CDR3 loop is CASSLGSLGGNTEAFF. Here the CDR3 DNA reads TGCGCCAGCAGCCTGGGCTCCCTGGGGGGGAACACTGAAGCTTTCTTT.

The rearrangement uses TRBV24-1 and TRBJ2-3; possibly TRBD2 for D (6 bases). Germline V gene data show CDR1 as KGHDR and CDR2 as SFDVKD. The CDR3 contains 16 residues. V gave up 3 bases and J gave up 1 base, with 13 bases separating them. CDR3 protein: CATSDETSSGTDTQYF. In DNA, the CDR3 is TGTGCCACCAGTGATGAGACCTCTAGCGGCACAGATACGCAGTATTTT.

CDR3 in amino acids: CASSPLEGVITEAFF. Written as DNA, the CDR3 is TGCGCCAGCTCCCCCCTAGAGGGGGTGATCACTGAAGCTTTCTTT. This sequence joins TRBV5-1 and TRBJ1-1; weak D call: TRBD1 (6 bases). The V gene lost 7 bases and the J gene lost 4 bases, with 20 bases spanning the gap. Germline CDR1 reads SGHRS; CDR2 reads YFSETQ. The CDR3 has 15 amino acids.

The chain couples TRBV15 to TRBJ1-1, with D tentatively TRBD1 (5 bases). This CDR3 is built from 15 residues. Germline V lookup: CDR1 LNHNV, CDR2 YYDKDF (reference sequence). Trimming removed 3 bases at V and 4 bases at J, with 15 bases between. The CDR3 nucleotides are TGTGCCACCAGCAGGGGCAGGGCTGCGGGCACTGAAGCTTTCTTT. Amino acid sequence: CATSRGRAAGTEAFF.

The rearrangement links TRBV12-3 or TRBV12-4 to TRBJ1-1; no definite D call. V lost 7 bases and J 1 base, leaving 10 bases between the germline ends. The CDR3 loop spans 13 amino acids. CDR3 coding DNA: TGTGCCAGCACTCCTTGGAGGAACACTGAAGCTTTCTTT. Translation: CASTPWRNTEAFF.